This T cell receptor beta chain was retrieved from a study of shared clonotypes between healthy human individuals. In replicate PCRs of unsorted PBMC, around 300 ng DNA, roughly 30,000 T cell genomes, was used. The data were produced by immunoSEQ multiplex PCR, yet TCRdb's version contains in-frame clones alone and is incomplete. The data hold fewer than 650,000 clones, with 70% to 80% observed a single time. CDR1 SEHNR and CDR2 FQNEAQ come from the germline V gene (reference sequence). CDR3 length: 17 amino acids. Deletions cut 3 bases from V and 2 bases from J, with 18 bases between. Sequenced sample: PBMCs. The clonotype was recovered from a woman in her thirties or forties in good health. Some clones in this sample may be carry-over from other donors' samples. This chain joins TRBV7-9 and TRBJ2-3; D gene ambiguous. This chain's CDR3 is CASSFSSGGTYTDTQYF. The DNA for the CDR3 is TGTGCCAGCAGCTTTTCGTCCGGCGGAACCTACACAGATACGCAGTATTTT.